The 19 T cell receptor beta chains below were found in one sample sequenced in a study of T cell responses to AZD1222 COVID-19 vaccine. Sequencing used immunoSEQ multiplex PCR; TCRdb keeps in-frame clones, though not all of them. Here the sample spans some 96,000 clones, about 90% being singletons. The starting material was peripheral blood, obtained on day 0 of AZD1222 vaccination. The receptors stem from an adult in good health.

This CDR3 reads CASSQDSYSGNTIYF. DNA for the CDR3: TGCGCCAGCAGCCAGGACAGCTACTCTGGAAACACCATATATTTT. V usage is TRBV4-1 and J usage is TRBJ1-3; perhaps TRBD1 as D (6 bases). Germline CDR1 MGHRA, CDR2 YSYEKL. This CDR3 comprises 15 residues. The V end lost 3 bases, the J end lost 0 bases, and 9 bases lay between the germline ends.

This chain joins TRBV6-5 and TRBJ1-4; TRBD1 might be the D (6 bases). V lost 6 bases and J 5 bases, leaving 16 bases between the germline ends. From germline, CDR1 is MNHEY and CDR2 SVGAGI. This CDR3 is built from 15 residues. The CDR3 nucleotides are TGTGCCAGCAGCGTCACCCAGGGGTCGAATGAAAAACTGTTTTTT. It codes for CASSVTQGSNEKLFF.

The chain has TRBV19 and TRBJ1-5; tentative D call: TRBD1 (5 bases). Trimming cost V 2 bases and J 4 bases, with 12 bases left between them. The CDR3 extends over 15 amino acids. Germline values: CDR1 LNHDA, CDR2 SQIVND (reference sequence). The CDR3 spells CASSITGRRNQPQHF. The CDR3 DNA is TGTGCCAGTAGTATAACGGGACGCCGTAATCAGCCCCAGCATTTT.

V is TRBV5-4 and J is TRBJ1-2, with 8 bases matching TRBD1. This CDR3 has 14 amino acids. V shed 3 bases, J shed 8 bases, and the junction held 9 bases outside the gene matches. Germline CDR1 and CDR2: SGHNT and YYREEE (reference sequence). CDR3 DNA: TGTGCCAGCAGCTCGGGACAGGTCCTTTGGGGCTACACCTTC. It specifies CASSSGQVLWGYTF.

This clone has just a few counts. The chain links TRBV27 to TRBJ1-1; 7 bases fit TRBD1. The CDR3 has 12 amino acids. V gave up 9 bases and J gave up 4 bases; unmatched junction bases: 5. Germline V gives CDR1 MNHEY, CDR2 SMNVEV (reference sequence). CDR3 residues: CASATGSTEAFF. The CDR3 DNA reads as TGTGCCAGTGCGACAGGGAGCACTGAAGCTTTCTTT.

The chain has TRBV6-6 and TRBJ1-2, with D tentatively TRBD1 (5 bases). Germline V lookup: CDR1 MNHNY, CDR2 SVGAGI (reference sequence). This CDR3 has 13 residues. V lost 10 bases to trimming and J lost 0 bases, with 12 bases between them. This CDR3 is CAIGTAANYGYTF. CDR3 coding DNA: TGTGCCATCGGGACCGCGGCTAACTATGGCTACACCTTC.

The V call is TRBV12-5, the J call TRBJ2-1; 11 nucleotides agree with TRBD2. The V and J ends lost 4 bases and 6 bases, in that order; junction bases with no gene match: 11. Germline V gives CDR1 LGHNT, CDR2 FRNRAP. CDR3 length: 17 residues. CDR3: CASGSALGLAVPNEQFF. The CDR3 DNA is TGTGCTAGTGGTTCGGCTCTGGGACTAGCGGTACCCAATGAGCAGTTCTTC.

V usage is TRBV27 and J usage is TRBJ2-1; 8 bases are a match to TRBD2. V was clipped by 0 bases and J by 6 bases; unmatched bases: 7. From germline, CDR1 is MNHEY and CDR2 SMNVEV (reference sequence). The CDR3 has 16 residues. CDR3 in DNA: TGTGCCAGCAGTTTATCGCCCGGGACTAGATCCAATGAGCAGTTCTTC. This translates into CASSLSPGTRSNEQFF.

This chain uses TRBV9 with TRBJ1-2, with TRBD1 identical over 7 bases. This CDR3 comprises 17 residues. Germline V gene sequence: CDR1 SGDLS, CDR2 YYNGEE. The V segment lost 4 bases and the J segment 1 base; nucleotides outside the gene matches: 13. The CDR3 reads CASSPGDSQLYNYGYTF. CDR3 nucleotides: TGTGCCAGCAGCCCGGGGGACAGCCAGTTATATAACTATGGCTACACCTTC. The complete variable domain, with remaining parts taken from reference TRBV9 and TRBJ1-2, reads DSGVTQTPKHLITATGQRVTLRCSPRSGDLSVYWYQQSLDQGLQFLIQYYNGEERAKGNILERFSAQQFPDLHSELNLSSLELGDSALYFCASSPGDSQLYNYGYTFGSGTRLTVV.

The V and J genes are TRBV11-1 and TRBJ2-7; 8 bases match TRBD2. Looked up from germline, CDR1 is SGHAT and CDR2 is FQDESV (reference sequence). The trim removed 4 bases at V and 2 bases at J, leaving 4 bases unmatched. The CDR3 contains 14 residues. The DNA for the CDR3 is TGTGCCAGCAGCTCTAGCGGGTCTACCTACGAGCAGTACTTC. This codes for CASSSSGSTYEQYF.

V usage is TRBV6-5 and J usage is TRBJ2-7; no reliable D call. Between the trimmed V and J ends, which lost 0 bases and 2 bases, there was a span of 14 bases. Germline V gene sequence: CDR1 MNHEY, CDR2 SVGAGI. The CDR3 is 16 residues long. This CDR3 is CASSYSAAWSPYEQYF. In DNA form, the CDR3 reads TGTGCCAGCAGTTACTCCGCAGCATGGAGTCCCTACGAGCAGTACTTC.

The chain employs TRBV5-1 and TRBJ2-3; 9 bases are a match to TRBD2. CDR3 length: 16 residues. The V and J ends lost 1 base and 6 bases, in that order; junction bases with no gene match: 9. Germline V gives CDR1 SGHRS, CDR2 YFSETQ. CDR3 in DNA: TGCGCCAGCAGCTTGCAGGCGGGAGGGCCCACCGATACGCAGTATTTT. Residues: CASSLQAGGPTDTQYF.

The rearrangement joins TRBV28 to TRBJ1-2, with TRBD1 matching 11 bases. V was pared by 6 bases and J by 4 bases, with 1 base of the junction left unmatched. Germline values: CDR1 MDHEN, CDR2 SYDVKM. This CDR3 comprises 13 residues. CDR3 region: CASRGQGAYGYTF. The CDR3 DNA reads TGTGCCAGCAGAGGACAGGGGGCCTATGGCTACACCTTC.

The V gene is TRBV18, the J gene TRBJ2-4; D is possibly TRBD1 or TRBD2 (6 bases each). Trimming took off 0 bases at V and 5 bases at J, with 11 bases between the two ends. This CDR3 region has 15 residues. CDR1 is KGHSH, CDR2 LQKENI, per germline. The CDR3 is CASSPPGGGENIQYF. The CDR3 DNA sequence: TGTGCCAGCTCACCACCGGGGGGCGGTGAAAACATTCAGTACTTC.

The chain employs TRBV6-5 and TRBJ2-1; weak D call: TRBD1 (5 bases). The V and J ends lost 0 bases and 5 bases respectively, with 8 bases between them. The CDR3 has 14 amino acids. CDR1 MNHEY and CDR2 SVGAGI come from the germline V gene. CDR3 in DNA: TGTGCCAGCAGTTACTCGCAGGGCCACAATGAGCAGTTCTTC. Translated, it gives CASSYSQGHNEQFF.

The chain is built from TRBV10-3 and TRBJ1-2; D not certain. CDR3 length: 13 residues. Germline lookup yields CDR1 ENHRY and CDR2 SYGVKD. Trimming shortened V by 8 bases and J by 0 bases, and 10 bases separated the two germline ends. Here the CDR3 reads CAIAKTTNYGYTF. CDR3 bases: TGTGCCATCGCCAAGACTACTAACTATGGCTACACCTTC.

The chain combines TRBV5-6 with TRBJ2-2; tentatively, D is TRBD2 (7 bases). CDR3 length: 16 amino acids. V was shortened by 3 bases and J by 2 bases, with 14 bases between the two germline ends. Per germline, CDR1 SGHDT and CDR2 YYEEEE. The CDR3 nucleotides read TGTGCCAGCAGCTGGGGGGCGGGAGCTAACACCGGGGAGCTGTTTTTT. Amino acid sequence: CASSWGAGANTGELFF.

The rearrangement links TRBV28 to TRBJ2-5, with 7 bases aligning to TRBD2. Germline V gene lookup returns CDR1 MDHEN and CDR2 SYDVKM. V shed 7 bases, J shed 2 bases, and the junction held 4 bases outside the gene matches. The CDR3 covers 13 residues. The CDR3 coding sequence is TGTGCCAGCAAACCGGGAGGACAAGAGACCCAGTACTTC. It is translated as CASKPGGQETQYF.

The V gene is TRBV2, the J gene TRBJ2-3; TRBD1 matches 7 bases. This CDR3 spans 15 amino acids. Germline V gives CDR1 SNHLY, CDR2 FYNNEI. The ends lost 8 bases at V and 0 bases at J; junction bases unmatched: 8. The CDR3 bases are TGTGCCAGCTGGGTCTCGGGACAGAGCACAGATACGCAGTATTTT. It yields the protein CASWVSGQSTDTQYF.